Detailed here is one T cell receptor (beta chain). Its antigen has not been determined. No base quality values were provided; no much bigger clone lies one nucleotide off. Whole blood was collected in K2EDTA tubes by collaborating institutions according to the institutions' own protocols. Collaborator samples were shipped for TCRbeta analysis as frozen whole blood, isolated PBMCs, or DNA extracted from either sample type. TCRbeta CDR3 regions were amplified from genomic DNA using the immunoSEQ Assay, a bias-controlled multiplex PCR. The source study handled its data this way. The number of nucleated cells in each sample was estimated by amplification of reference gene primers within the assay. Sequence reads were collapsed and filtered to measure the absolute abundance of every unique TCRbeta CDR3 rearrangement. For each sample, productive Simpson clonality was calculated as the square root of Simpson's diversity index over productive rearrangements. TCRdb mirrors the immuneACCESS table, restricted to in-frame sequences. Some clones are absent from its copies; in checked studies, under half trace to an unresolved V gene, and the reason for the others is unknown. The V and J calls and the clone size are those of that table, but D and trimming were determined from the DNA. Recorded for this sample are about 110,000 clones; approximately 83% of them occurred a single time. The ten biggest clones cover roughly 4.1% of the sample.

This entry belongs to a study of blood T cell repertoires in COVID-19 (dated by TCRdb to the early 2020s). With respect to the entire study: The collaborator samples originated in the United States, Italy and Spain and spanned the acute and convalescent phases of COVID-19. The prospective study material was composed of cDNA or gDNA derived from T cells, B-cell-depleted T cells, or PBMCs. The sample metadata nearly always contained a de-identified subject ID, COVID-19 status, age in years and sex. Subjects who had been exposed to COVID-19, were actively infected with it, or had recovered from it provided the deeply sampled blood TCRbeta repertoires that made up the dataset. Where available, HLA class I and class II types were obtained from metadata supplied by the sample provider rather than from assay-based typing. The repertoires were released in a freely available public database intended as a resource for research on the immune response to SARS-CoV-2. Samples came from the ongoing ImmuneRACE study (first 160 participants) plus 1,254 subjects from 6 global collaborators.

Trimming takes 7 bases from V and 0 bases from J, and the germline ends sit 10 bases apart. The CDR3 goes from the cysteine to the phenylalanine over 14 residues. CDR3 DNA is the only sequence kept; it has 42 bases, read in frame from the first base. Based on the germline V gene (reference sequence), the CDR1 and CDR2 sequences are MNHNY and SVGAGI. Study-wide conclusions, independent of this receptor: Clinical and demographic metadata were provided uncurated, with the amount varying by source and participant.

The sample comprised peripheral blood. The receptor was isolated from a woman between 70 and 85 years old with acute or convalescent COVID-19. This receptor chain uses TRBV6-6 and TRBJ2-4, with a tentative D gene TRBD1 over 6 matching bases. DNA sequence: TGTGCCAGCACCTTGACAGGAGCCAAAAACATTCAGTACTTC. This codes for CASTLTGAKNIQYF.